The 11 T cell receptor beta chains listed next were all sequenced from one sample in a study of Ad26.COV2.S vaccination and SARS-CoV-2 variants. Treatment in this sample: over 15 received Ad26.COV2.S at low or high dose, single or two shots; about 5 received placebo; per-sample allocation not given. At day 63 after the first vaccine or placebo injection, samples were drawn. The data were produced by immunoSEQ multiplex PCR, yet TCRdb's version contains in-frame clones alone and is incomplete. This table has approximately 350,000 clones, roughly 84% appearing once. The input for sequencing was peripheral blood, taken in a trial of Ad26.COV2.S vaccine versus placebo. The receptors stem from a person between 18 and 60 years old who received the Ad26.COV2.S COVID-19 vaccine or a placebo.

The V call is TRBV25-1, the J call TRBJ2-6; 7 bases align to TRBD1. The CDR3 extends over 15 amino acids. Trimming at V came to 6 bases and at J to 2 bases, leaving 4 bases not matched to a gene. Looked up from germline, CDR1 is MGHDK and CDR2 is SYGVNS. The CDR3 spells CASSLQGTGANVLTF. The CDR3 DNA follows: TGTGCCAGCAGCTTACAGGGGACTGGGGCCAACGTCCTGACTTTC. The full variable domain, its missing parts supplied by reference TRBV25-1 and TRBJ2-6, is EADIYQTPRYLVIGTGKKITLECSQTMGHDKMYWYQQDPGMELHLIHYSYGVNSTEKGDLSSESTVSRIRTEHFPLTLESARPSHTSQYLCASSLQGTGANVLTFGAGSRLTVL.

CDR3 region: CASSVGLQGNTGELFF. The CDR3 coding sequence is TGTGCCAGCAGCGTAGGGTTGCAGGGCAACACCGGGGAGCTGTTTTTT. The chain combines TRBV9 with TRBJ2-2; perhaps TRBD1 as D (5 bases). The CDR3 contains 16 residues. Germline V gene lookup returns CDR1 SGDLS and CDR2 YYNGEE. Trimming pared 0 bases from V and 2 bases from J, leaving 11 bases between.

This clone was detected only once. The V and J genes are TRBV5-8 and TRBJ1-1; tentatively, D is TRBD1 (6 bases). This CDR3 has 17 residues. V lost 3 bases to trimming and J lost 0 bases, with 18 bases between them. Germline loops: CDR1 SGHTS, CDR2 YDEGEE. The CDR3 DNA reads TGTGCCAGCAGCTATTGGACAGCACCTCTAATGAACACTGAAGCTTTCTTT. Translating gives CASSYWTAPLMNTEAFF.

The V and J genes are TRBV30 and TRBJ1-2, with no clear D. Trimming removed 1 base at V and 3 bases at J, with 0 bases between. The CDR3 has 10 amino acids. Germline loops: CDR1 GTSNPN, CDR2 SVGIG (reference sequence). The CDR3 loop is CAWSDYGYTF. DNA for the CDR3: TGTGCCTGGAGTGACTATGGCTACACCTTC.

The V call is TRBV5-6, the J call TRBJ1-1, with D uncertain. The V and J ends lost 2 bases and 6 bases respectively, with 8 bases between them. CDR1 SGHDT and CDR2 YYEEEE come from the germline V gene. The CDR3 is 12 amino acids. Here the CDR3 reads CASSFGTAEAFF. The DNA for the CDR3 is TGTGCCAGCAGCTTTGGAACCGCTGAAGCTTTCTTT.

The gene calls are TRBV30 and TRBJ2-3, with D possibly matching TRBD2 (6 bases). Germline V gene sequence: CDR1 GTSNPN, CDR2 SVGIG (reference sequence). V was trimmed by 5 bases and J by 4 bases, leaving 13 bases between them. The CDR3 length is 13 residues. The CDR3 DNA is TGTGCCTGGGAGGAGGGAAGTCCAGATACGCAGTATTTT. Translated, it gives CAWEEGSPDTQYF.

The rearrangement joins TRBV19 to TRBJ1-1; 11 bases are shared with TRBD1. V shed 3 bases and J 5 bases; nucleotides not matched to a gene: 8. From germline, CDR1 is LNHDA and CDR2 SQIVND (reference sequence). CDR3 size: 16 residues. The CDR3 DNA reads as TGTGCCAGTAGTATTCTGCCGGGACAGGGGGGTACTGAAGCTTTCTTT. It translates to CASSILPGQGGTEAFF.

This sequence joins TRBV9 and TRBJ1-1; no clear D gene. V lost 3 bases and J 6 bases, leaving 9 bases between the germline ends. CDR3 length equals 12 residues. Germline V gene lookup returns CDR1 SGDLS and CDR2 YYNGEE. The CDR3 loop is CASSASGAEAFF. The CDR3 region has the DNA TGTGCCAGCAGCGCGTCGGGCGCTGAAGCTTTCTTT.

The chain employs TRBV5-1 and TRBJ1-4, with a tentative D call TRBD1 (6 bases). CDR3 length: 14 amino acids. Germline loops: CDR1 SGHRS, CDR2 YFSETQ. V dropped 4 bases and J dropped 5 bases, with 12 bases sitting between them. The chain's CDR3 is CASSTQGLNEKLFF. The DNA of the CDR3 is TGCGCCAGCAGCACACAGGGCCTCAATGAAAAACTGTTTTTT.

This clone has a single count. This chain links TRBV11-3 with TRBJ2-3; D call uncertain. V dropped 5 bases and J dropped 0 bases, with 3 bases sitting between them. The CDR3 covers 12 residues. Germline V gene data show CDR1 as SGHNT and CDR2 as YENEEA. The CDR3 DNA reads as TGTGCCAGCAGCACTAGCACAGATACGCAGTATTTT. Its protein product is CASSTSTDTQYF.

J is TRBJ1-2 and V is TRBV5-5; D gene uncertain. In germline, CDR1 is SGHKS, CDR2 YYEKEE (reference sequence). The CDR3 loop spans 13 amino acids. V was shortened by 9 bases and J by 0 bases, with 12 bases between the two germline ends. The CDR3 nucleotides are TGTGCCACCTCCCTTGGTCCTAACTATGGCTACACCTTC. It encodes CATSLGPNYGYTF.